These 9 T cell receptor beta chains were sequenced from one sample in a study of blood T cell repertoires in COVID-19. Assay: immunoSEQ multiplex PCR; the TCRdb copy retains only in-frame clones and omits some. The top ten clones hold around two fifths of a sample with 140,000 to 150,000 clones, 80% to 85% of them seen once. Sequenced sample: peripheral blood. The source is a human donor in a cohort sampled during active COVID-19.

The chain combines TRBV27 with TRBJ2-3, with TRBD2 as a possible D gene (5 bases). Per the germline V gene, CDR1 is MNHEY and CDR2 is SMNVEV (reference sequence). Deletions cut 5 bases from V and 7 bases from J, with 19 bases between. The CDR3 spans 15 residues. CDR3: CASSPRLDRGNTQYF. The CDR3 DNA sequence: TGTGCCAGCAGTCCCCGTCTGGACCGGGGAAATACGCAGTATTTT.

The chain employs TRBV12-3 or TRBV12-4 and TRBJ1-2, with D possibly TRBD1 on 6 matching bases. Between the trimmed V and J ends, which lost 5 bases and 4 bases, there was a span of 11 bases. This CDR3 contains 13 residues. The CDR3 nucleotides read TGTGCCAGCAGTAAAACAGGGTTCTATGGCTACACCTTC. It codes for CASSKTGFYGYTF.

This sequence joins TRBV12-3 or TRBV12-4 and TRBJ2-5; 7 positions match TRBD2. CDR3 length: 11 amino acids. The V segment lost 9 bases and the J segment 2 bases; nucleotides outside the gene matches: 0. The CDR3 loop reads CASSGQETQYF. The CDR3 DNA is TGTGCCAGTAGCGGGCAAGAGACCCAGTACTTC.

The chain uses TRBV18 and TRBJ2-7, with D perhaps matching TRBD1 (5 bases). Deletions cut 2 bases from V and 1 base from J, with 15 bases between. This CDR3 has 16 residues. CDR1 KGHSH and CDR2 LQKENI come from the germline V gene. CDR3 residues: CASSPEGVILSYEQYF. The CDR3 DNA sequence: TGTGCCAGCTCACCAGAAGGGGTAATTTTATCCTACGAGCAGTACTTC.

This sequence joins TRBV9 and TRBJ2-5, with 8 bases fitting TRBD2. V gave up 4 bases and J gave up 1 base; unmatched junction bases: 6. CDR1 is SGDLS and CDR2 is YYNGEE in the germline V gene. The CDR3 consists of 15 residues. The CDR3 reads CASSPTGGGQETQYF. As DNA, the CDR3 is TGTGCCAGCAGCCCGACGGGGGGGGGCCAAGAGACCCAGTACTTC.

The rearrangement uses TRBV7-2 and TRBJ1-2, with unresolved D. Germline assignment: CDR1 SGHTA and CDR2 FQGNSA. CDR3 length: 16 residues. Deletions cut 4 bases from V and 2 bases from J, with 17 bases between. The CDR3, as DNA: TGTGCCAGCAGCTCCAGGTCGTTGGGGAGGAACTATGGCTACACCTTC. Amino acids: CASSSRSLGRNYGYTF.

The V and J genes are TRBV19 and TRBJ1-2, with D perhaps matching TRBD1 (6 bases). CDR3 length: 13 residues. Germline CDR1 is LNHDA and CDR2 is SQIVND (reference sequence). Trimming left V 6 bases short and J 8 bases short, with 16 bases between. The CDR3 DNA reads TGTGCCAGTAGGTCAGGGGCCGTAGGAGGCTACACCTTC. Encoded protein: CASRSGAVGGYTF. The variable domain in full, with the rest retrieved from reference TRBV19 and TRBJ1-2, is DGGITQSPKYLFRKEGQNVTLSCEQNLNHDAMYWYRQDPGQGLRLIYYSQIVNDFQKGDIAEGYSVSREKKESFPLTVTSAQKNPTAFYLCASRSGAVGGYTFGSGTRLTVV.

The V call is TRBV30, the J call TRBJ2-1; 15 bases are a match to TRBD2. CDR3 length: 18 amino acids. The V gene end was trimmed by 1 base and the J gene end by 8 bases; junction bases not matched to a gene: 12. Per the germline V gene, CDR1 is GTSNPN and CDR2 is SVGIG (reference sequence). The CDR3 DNA follows: TGTGCCTGGAGTGCCGGACTAGCGGGGGGGCTCCAGGGCGATGAGCAGTTCTTC. It is translated as CAWSAGLAGGLQGDEQFF.

The gene calls are TRBV11-3 and TRBJ1-2, with D perhaps TRBD1 (5 bases). CDR1 SGHNT and CDR2 YENEEA come from the germline V gene. V lost 2 bases, J lost 8 bases, and 18 bases lay in between. The CDR3 totals 15 residues. CDR3 sequence (DNA): TGTGCCAGCAGCTTAATTTATGGGCAGGGTGGCGGCTACACCTTC. It specifies CASSLIYGQGGGYTF.